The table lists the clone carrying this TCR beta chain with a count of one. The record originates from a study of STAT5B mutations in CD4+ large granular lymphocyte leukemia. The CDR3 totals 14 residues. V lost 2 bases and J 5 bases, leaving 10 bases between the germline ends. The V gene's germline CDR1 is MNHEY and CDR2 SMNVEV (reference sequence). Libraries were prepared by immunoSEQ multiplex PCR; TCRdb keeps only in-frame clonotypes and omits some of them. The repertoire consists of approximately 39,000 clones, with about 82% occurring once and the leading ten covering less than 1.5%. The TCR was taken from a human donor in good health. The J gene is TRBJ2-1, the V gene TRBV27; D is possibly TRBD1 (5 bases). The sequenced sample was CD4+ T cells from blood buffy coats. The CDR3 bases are TGTGCCAGCAGTTTAAGGCCAGGGAACAATGAGCAGTTCTTC. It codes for CASSLRPGNNEQFF.